This TCR beta chain came from a study of CD8 T cells in Susac syndrome. RNA, at about 0.45 to 1 ug, was reverse transcribed with random hexamers. TCRdb reprocessed the immunoSEQ multiplex PCR reads via MiXCR and lists one record per CDR3 protein. The data contain 170,000 or so distinct CDR3 sequences, 90% to 97% of them singletons. The V gene lost 4 bases and the J gene lost 3 bases, with 13 bases spanning the gap. This CDR3 contains 15 residues. Germline CDR1 and CDR2: LNHDA and SQIVND (reference sequence). The rearrangement uses TRBV19 and TRBJ2-1; D is tentatively TRBD1 or TRBD2 (5 bases each). Sequenced sample: CD4+ T cells from PBMCs. The clonotype originates from a human donor with Susac syndrome. This chain's CDR3 is CASSTQGENYNEQFF. CDR3 sequence (DNA): TGTGCCAGTAGTACGCAGGGAGAAAACTACAATGAGCAGTTCTTC.